Included here is one TCR beta chain sequence, with context. Antigen: not known. TCRdb keeps only in-frame clones here, not all; method: immunoSEQ multiplex PCR. Among 25,000 to 35,000 clones listed, roughly 90% were seen once. V dropped 3 bases and J dropped 5 bases, with 13 bases sitting between them. Germline assignment: CDR1 KGHSH and CDR2 LQKENI. There are 14 residues in the CDR3. This specimen comes from a study of neoadjuvant nivolumab and ipilimumab in lung cancer. Overall study findings and caveats: Resected tumors had greater TCR richness and clonality than uninvolved lung.

This specimen was peripheral blood, taken after neoadjuvant nivolumab, alone or with ipilimumab, at or shortly before surgery. The source of this sequence is an adult with non-small cell lung cancer. The rearrangement joins TRBV18 to TRBJ2-5; TRBD1 might be the D (5 bases). CDR3 region: CASSPAGLWETQYF. As DNA, the CDR3 is TGTGCCAGCTCACCGGCAGGGTTATGGGAGACCCAGTACTTC.